This T cell receptor beta chain was sequenced during a study of T cell repertoires in cytomegalovirus infection. Background on the study: Indications came from public TCR beta signatures; they pointed to CMV infection and to a matching HLA type. The study's findings and limits: Carriage of CMV together with the relevant HLA was identifiable through cumulative public TCR beta family frequency. HLA-C-restricted CMV clonotypes gave the most frequent clonotype in two of eight donors.

In regard to this clonotype: Its antigen is still unknown.

TCRdb redid the calling of the reads with MiXCR, one entry per CDR3 protein. This table holds fewer than 200,000 distinct CDR3 sequences, roughly 20% found once. V dropped 6 bases and J dropped 4; count of bases not matched to a gene: 5. The CDR3 length is 14 residues. Per the germline V gene, CDR1 is SGHTA and CDR2 is FQGNSA. The V call is TRBV7-2, the J call TRBJ2-2, with 7 bases lining up with TRBD2. This TCR came from a human donor in good health (CMV status not recorded). Some clones in this sample may be carry-over from other donors' samples. The sequenced sample consisted of PBMCs. CDR3 coding DNA: TGTGCCAGCAGGTGGGGGGGAAGCACCGGGGAGCTGTTTTTT. This gives the protein CASRWGGSTGELFF.